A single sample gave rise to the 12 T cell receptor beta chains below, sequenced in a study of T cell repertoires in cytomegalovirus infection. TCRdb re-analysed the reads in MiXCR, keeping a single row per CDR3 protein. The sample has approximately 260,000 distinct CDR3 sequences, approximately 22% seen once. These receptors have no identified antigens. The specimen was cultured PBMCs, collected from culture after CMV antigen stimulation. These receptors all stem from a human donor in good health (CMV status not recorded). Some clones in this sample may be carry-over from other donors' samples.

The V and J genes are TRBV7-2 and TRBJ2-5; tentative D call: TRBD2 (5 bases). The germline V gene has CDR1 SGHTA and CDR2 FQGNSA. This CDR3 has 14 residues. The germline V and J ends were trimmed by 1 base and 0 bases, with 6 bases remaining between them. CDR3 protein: CASSLVAYQETQYF. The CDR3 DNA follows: TGTGCCAGCAGCTTAGTAGCGTACCAAGAGACCCAGTACTTC. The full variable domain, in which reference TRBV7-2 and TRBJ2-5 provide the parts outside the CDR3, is GAGVSQSPSNKVTEKGKDVELRCDPISGHTALYWYRQSLGQGLEFLIYFQGNSAPDKSGLPSDRFSAERTGGSVSTLTIQRTQQEDSAVYLCASSLVAYQETQYFGPGTRLLVL.

CDR3: CASSLAAGRDTEAFF. The CDR3 nucleotides are TGTGCCAGCAGCTTAGCGGCAGGAAGGGACACTGAAGCTTTCTTT. The rearrangement joins TRBV7-2 to TRBJ1-1, with no clear D. The V and J ends lost 0 bases and 3 bases respectively, with 11 bases between them. This CDR3 contains 15 residues. Germline V gene lookup returns CDR1 SGHTA and CDR2 FQGNSA.

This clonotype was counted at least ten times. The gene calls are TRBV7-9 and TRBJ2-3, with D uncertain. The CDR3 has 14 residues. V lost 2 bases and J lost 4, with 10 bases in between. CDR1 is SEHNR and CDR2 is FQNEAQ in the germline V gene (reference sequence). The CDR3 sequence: CASSLLSTSDTQYF. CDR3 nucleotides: TGTGCCAGCAGCTTATTGTCCACTTCAGATACGCAGTATTTT.

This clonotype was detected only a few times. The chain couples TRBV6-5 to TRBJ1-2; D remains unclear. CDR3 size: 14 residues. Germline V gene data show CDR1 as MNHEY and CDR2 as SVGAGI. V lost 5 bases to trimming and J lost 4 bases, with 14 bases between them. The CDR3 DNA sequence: TGTGCCAGCAGTCTTTCCCGGACTTTCTATGGCTACACCTTC. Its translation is CASSLSRTFYGYTF.

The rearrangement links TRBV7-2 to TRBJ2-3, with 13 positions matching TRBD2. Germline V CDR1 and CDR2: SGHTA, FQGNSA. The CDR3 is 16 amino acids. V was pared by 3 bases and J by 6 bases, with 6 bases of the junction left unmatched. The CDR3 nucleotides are TGTGCCAGCAGCTTGTGGACTAGCGGGAGTGGGGATACGCAGTATTTT. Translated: CASSLWTSGSGDTQYF.

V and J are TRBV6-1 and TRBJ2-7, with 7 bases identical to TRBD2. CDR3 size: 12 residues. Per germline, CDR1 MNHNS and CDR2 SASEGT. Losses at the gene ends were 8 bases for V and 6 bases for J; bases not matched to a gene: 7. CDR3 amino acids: CASREVAGEQYF. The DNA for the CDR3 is TGTGCCAGCCGGGAGGTTGCGGGCGAGCAGTACTTC.

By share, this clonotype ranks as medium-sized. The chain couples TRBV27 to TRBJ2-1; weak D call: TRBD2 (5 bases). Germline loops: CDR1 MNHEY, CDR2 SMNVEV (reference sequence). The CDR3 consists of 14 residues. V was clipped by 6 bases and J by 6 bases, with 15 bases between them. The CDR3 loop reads CASSFEPGFNEQFF. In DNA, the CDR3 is TGTGCCAGCAGCTTCGAACCGGGATTCAATGAGCAGTTCTTC.

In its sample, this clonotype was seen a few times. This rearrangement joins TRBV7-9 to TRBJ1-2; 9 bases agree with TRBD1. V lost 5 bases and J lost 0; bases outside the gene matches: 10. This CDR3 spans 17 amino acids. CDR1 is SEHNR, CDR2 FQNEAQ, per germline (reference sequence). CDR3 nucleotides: TGTGCCAGCAGCGGGGAAACAGGGGGCATTACTAACTATGGCTACACCTTC. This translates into CASSGETGGITNYGYTF.

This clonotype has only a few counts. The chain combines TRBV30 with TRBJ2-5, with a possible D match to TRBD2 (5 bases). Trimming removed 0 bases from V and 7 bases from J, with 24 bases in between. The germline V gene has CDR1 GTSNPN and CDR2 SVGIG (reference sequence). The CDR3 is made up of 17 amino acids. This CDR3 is CAWSVWGVGPDRGTQYF. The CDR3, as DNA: TGTGCCTGGAGTGTATGGGGAGTCGGGCCCGATCGCGGGACCCAGTACTTC. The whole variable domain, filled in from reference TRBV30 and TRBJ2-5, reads SQTIHQWPATLVQPVGSPLSLECTVEGTSNPNLYWYRQAAGRGLQLLFYSVGIGQISSEVPQNLSASRPQDRQFILSSKKLLLSDSGFYLCAWSVWGVGPDRGTQYFGPGTRLLVL.

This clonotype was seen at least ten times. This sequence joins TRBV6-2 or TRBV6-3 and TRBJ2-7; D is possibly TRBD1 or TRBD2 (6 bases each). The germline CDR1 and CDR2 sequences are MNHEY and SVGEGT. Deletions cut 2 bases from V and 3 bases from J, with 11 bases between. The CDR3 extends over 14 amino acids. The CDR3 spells CASSYGGGSYEQYV. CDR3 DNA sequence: TGTGCCAGCAGTTACGGAGGGGGGAGCTACGAGCAGTACGTC.

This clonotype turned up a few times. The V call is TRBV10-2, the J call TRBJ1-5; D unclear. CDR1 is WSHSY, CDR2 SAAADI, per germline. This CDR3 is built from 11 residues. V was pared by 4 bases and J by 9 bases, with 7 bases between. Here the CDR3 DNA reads TGCGCCAGCAGTGGAGTTGGGCCCCAGCATTTT. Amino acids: CASSGVGPQHF.

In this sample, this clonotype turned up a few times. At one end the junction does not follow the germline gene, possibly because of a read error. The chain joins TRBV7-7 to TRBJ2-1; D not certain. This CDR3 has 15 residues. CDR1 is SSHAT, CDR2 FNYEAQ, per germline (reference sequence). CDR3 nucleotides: TGTGCTAGCAGCTTAGGGTCTGTCTCTTACAATGAGCAGTTCTTC. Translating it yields CASSLGSVSYNEQFF.